Each of the 18 T cell receptor beta chains below was sequenced from the same sample in a study of human T cells and chemical hapten exposure. One entry per CDR3 protein results from TCRdb running MiXCR on the RACE reads. The sample consists of more than 50,000 distinct CDR3 sequences, 6.7% of them appearing once. Time point described: pre-sensitization, week 0. Treatment here: therapeutic diphenylcyclopropenone sensitization with weekly scalp DPC. The sample was whole blood, taken in connection with sensitization to the hapten diphenylcyclopropenone (DPC). Receptor source: a woman aged 25-40 years with alopecia areata. Some clones in this sample may be carry-over from other donors' samples.

There are many counts of this clonotype. The V call is TRBV12-3 or TRBV12-4, the J call TRBJ1-5; tentatively, D is TRBD1 (6 bases). This CDR3 has 15 residues. Trimming pared 8 bases from V and 0 bases from J, leaving 14 bases between. The CDR3: CASQGQPNSNQPQHF. CDR3 DNA sequence: TGTGCCAGCCAAGGACAGCCGAATAGCAATCAGCCCCAGCATTTT.

The gene calls are TRBV7-9 and TRBJ1-1; D is unclear. This CDR3 spans 13 amino acids. The V and J ends lost 6 bases and 4 bases respectively, with 12 bases between them. Germline-derived CDR1 and CDR2 are SEHNR and FQNEAQ (reference sequence). CDR3 coding DNA: TGTGCCAGCAGTCCGGTAGGTCGCACTGAAGCTTTCTTT. It translates to CASSPVGRTEAFF. Full variable domain (outside the CDR3, taken from reference TRBV7-9 and TRBJ1-1): DTGVSQNPRHKITKRGQNVTFRCDPISEHNRLYWYRQTLGQGPEFLTYFQNEAQLEKSRLLSDRFSAERPKGSFSTLEIQRTEQGDSAMYLCASSPVGRTEAFFGQGTRLTVV.

This clonotype was counted many times. The V call is TRBV5-1, the J call TRBJ2-3; D is undetermined. The CDR3 spans 13 residues. Trimming pared 0 bases from V and 4 bases from J, leaving 6 bases between. Germline CDR1 reads SGHRS; CDR2 reads YFSETQ. The CDR3 region is CASSLGSADTQYF. The CDR3, as DNA: TGCGCCAGCAGCTTGGGTTCCGCAGATACGCAGTATTTT.

The table lists this clonotype with many counts. J is TRBJ1-3 and V is TRBV18; TRBD1 matches at 7 bases. This CDR3 region has 14 residues. Germline V gene data show CDR1 as KGHSH and CDR2 as LQKENI. V dropped 0 bases and J dropped 7; count of bases not matched to a gene: 3. The CDR3 nucleotides are TGTGCCAGCTCACCACCGACAGGGAGGAACACCATATATTTT. It is translated as CASSPPTGRNTIYF.

The sample holds many counts of this clonotype. The rearrangement joins TRBV3-1 to TRBJ2-1; D is unclear. The CDR3 runs 15 residues. V was trimmed by 1 base and J by 7 bases, leaving 14 bases between them. CDR1 and CDR2 (germline): LGHDT, YNNKEL (reference sequence). CDR3 region: CASSQGPRSWNEQFF. CDR3 nucleotides: TGTGCCAGCAGCCAAGGGCCTAGGAGCTGGAATGAGCAGTTCTTC.

This clonotype was recorded many times. The chain is built from TRBV20-1 and TRBJ2-7, with 7 positions matching TRBD1. The germline gives CDR1 DFQATT, CDR2 SNEGSKA (reference sequence). This CDR3 has 11 amino acids. CDR3 bases: TGCAGCGCAGGGGGAAACTACGAGCAGTACTTC. Its protein is CSAGGNYEQYF.

With respect to this clonotype: Since a much larger clone is just one base distant, this may be a read error. This rearrangement joins TRBV6-6 to TRBJ2-6, with D possibly being TRBD1 (5 bases). The CDR3 has 16 residues. Germline CDR1 MNHNY, CDR2 SVGAGI (reference sequence). The CDR3 reads CTSSSHQGSGANVLTF. The CDR3 nucleotides read TGTACCAGCAGTTCTCACCAGGGCTCTGGGGCCAACGTCCTGACTTTC.

This clonotype has a count of ten or more. V and J are TRBV9 and TRBJ1-6; the match to TRBD1 covers 7 bases. J lost 3 bases, V lost 3 bases, and 0 bases had no gene match. The germline CDR1 and CDR2 sequences are SGDLS and YYNGEE. The CDR3 contains 14 residues. CDR3 sequence: CASSGQGYNSPLHF. The CDR3 coding sequence is TGTGCCAGCAGCGGACAGGGCTATAATTCACCCCTCCACTTT.

Ten or more counts support this clonotype. V usage is TRBV11-2 and J usage is TRBJ1-1; D not resolved. V shed 7 bases and J shed 4 bases, with 16 bases lying between them. This CDR3 spans 14 amino acids. CDR1 and CDR2 (germline): SGHAT, FQNNGV. CDR3 in amino acids: CASTSIRASTEAFF. In DNA, the CDR3 is TGTGCCAGCACCTCAATACGGGCGAGCACTGAAGCTTTCTTT. The whole variable domain, filled in from reference TRBV11-2 and TRBJ1-1, reads EAGVAQSPRYKIIEKRQSVAFWCNPISGHATLYWYQQILGQGPKLLIQFQNNGVVDDSQLPKDRFSAERLKGVDSTLKIQPAKLEDSAVYLCASTSIRASTEAFFGQGTRLTVV.

Notes on this clonotype: Possible read error: a much larger clone is one base away. The V and J genes are TRBV30 and TRBJ2-3; the D is unclear. The germline gives CDR1 GTSNPN, CDR2 SVGIG (reference sequence). The CDR3 sequence is 11 residues long. CDR3 nucleotides: TGTGCCTGGAGTGATCCAGATACGCAGAATTTT. This encodes CAWSDPDTQNF.

This clonotype was picked up many times. The rearrangement joins TRBV5-4 to TRBJ1-1; D is possibly TRBD1 (5 bases). Germline CDR1 reads SGHNT; CDR2 reads YYREEE (reference sequence). The CDR3 is made up of 15 amino acids. V lost 0 bases, J lost 2 bases, and 11 bases lay in between. Here the CDR3 DNA reads TGTGCCAGCAGCTTGGAGCCGACAGTAAACACTGAAGCTTTCTTT. Its translation is CASSLEPTVNTEAFF.

This clonotype was seen repeatedly, ten times or more. This chain's CDR3 is CSAIGNTEAFF. CDR3 nucleotide sequence: TGCAGTGCTATCGGGAACACTGAAGCTTTCTTT. The V and J genes are TRBV20-1 and TRBJ1-1; D gene ambiguous. The CDR3 consists of 11 residues. Germline V lookup: CDR1 DFQATT, CDR2 SNEGSKA (reference sequence). The V and J ends lost 4 bases and 1 base respectively, with 4 bases between them.

This clonotype was picked up many times. The J gene is TRBJ1-5, the V gene TRBV27; D call uncertain. There are 19 residues in the CDR3. Germline CDR1 and CDR2: MNHEY and SMNVEV (reference sequence). The V and J ends lost 0 bases and 0 bases respectively, with 18 bases between them. As DNA, the CDR3 is TGTGCCAGCAGTTTATCGGAGGTCGTGGGCCCCTTTAGCAATCAGCCCCAGCATTTT. Residues: CASSLSEVVGPFSNQPQHF.

This chain uses TRBV27 with TRBJ1-6, with D uncertain. This CDR3 region has 16 residues. V was pared by 4 bases and J by 5 bases, with 15 bases between. Germline V gene sequence: CDR1 MNHEY, CDR2 SMNVEV (reference sequence). This CDR3 reads CASSSTPEGDNSPLHF. The CDR3 region has the DNA TGTGCCAGCAGTTCAACCCCGGAGGGAGATAATTCACCCCTCCACTTT.

This clonotype was counted ten times or more. One end of the junction varies from germline; a read error may be responsible. The V gene is TRBV10-3, the J gene TRBJ1-5; the D gene is possibly TRBD1 (5 bases). The germline CDR1 and CDR2 sequences are ENHRY and SYGVKD. The CDR3 loop spans 15 amino acids. The CDR3 region has the DNA TGTGCCATAAGTGAAGTTCAGGGTTCGGATCAGCCCCAGCATTTT. It yields the protein CAISEVQGSDQPQHF.

In its sample, this clonotype was seen many times. The V and J genes are TRBV20-1 and TRBJ1-1; no clear D gene. This CDR3 region has 12 residues. V was cut by 1 base and J by 2 bases, with 5 bases left in between. Germline CDR1 DFQATT, CDR2 SNEGSKA (reference sequence). CDR3 DNA: TGCAGTGCTAGAGGCAGTAACACTGAAGCTTTCTTT. Its translation: CSARGSNTEAFF.

This clonotype was recorded many times. The chain employs TRBV7-2 and TRBJ2-1; TRBD2 agrees at 7 bases. The CDR3 has 11 residues. V dropped 1 base and J dropped 15; count of bases not matched to a gene: 3. Per the germline V gene, CDR1 is SGHTA and CDR2 is FQGNSA. CDR3 sequence: CASSLGGRGFF. The CDR3 coding sequence is TGTGCCAGCAGCTTAGGGGGGAGGGGGTTCTTC.

This clonotype was recorded many times. The rearrangement uses TRBV11-2 and TRBJ2-3; D gene unclear. Germline V gene sequence: CDR1 SGHAT, CDR2 FQNNGV. This CDR3 is built from 12 residues. Trimming took 6 bases from V and 6 from J, leaving 10 bases between them. The CDR3 nucleotides are TGTGCCAGCAGTTTACTAAGGGATACGCAGTATTTT. It encodes CASSLLRDTQYF. Filled out from reference TRBV11-2 and TRBJ2-3, the complete variable domain reads EAGVAQSPRYKIIEKRQSVAFWCNPISGHATLYWYQQILGQGPKLLIQFQNNGVVDDSQLPKDRFSAERLKGVDSTLKIQPAKLEDSAVYLCASSLLRDTQYFGPGTRLTVL.